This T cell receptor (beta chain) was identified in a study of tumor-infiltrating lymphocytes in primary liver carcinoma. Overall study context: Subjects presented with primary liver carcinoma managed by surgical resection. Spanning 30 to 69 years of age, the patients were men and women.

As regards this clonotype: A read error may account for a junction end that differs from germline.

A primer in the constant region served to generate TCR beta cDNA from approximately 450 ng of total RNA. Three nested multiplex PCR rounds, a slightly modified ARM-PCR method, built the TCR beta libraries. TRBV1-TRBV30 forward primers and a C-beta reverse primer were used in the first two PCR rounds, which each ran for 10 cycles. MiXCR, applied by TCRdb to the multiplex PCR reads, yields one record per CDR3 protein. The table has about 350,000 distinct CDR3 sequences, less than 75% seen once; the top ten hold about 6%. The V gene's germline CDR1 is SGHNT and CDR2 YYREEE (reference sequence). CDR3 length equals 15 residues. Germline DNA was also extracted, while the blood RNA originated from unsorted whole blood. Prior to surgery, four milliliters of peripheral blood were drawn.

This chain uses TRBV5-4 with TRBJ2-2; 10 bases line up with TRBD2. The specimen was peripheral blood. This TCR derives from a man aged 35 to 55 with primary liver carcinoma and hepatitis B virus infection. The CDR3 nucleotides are TGTGACAGCAGCCGGACTAGCGGAAACACCGGGGAGCTGTTTTTT. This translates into CDSSRTSGNTGELFF.